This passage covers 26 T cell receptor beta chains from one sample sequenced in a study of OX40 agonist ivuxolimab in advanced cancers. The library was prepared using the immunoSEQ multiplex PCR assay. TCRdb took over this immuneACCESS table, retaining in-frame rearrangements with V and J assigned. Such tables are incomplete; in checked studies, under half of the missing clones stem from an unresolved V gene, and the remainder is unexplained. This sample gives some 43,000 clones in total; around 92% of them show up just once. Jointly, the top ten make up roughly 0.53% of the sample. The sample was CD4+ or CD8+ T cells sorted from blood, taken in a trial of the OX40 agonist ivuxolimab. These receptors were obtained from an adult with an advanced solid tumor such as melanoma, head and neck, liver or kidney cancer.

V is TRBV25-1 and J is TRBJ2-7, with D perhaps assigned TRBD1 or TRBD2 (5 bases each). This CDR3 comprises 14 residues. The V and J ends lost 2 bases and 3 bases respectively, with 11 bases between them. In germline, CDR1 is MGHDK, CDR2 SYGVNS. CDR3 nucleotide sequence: TGTGCCAGCAGTGAAGAGGGACGGCACTACGAGCAGTACTTC. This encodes CASSEEGRHYEQYF.

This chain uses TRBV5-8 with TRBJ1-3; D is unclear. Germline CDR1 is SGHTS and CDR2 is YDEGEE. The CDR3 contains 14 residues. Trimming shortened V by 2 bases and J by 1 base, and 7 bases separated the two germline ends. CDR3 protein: CASSFRISGNTIYF. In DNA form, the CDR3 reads TGTGCCAGCAGCTTTCGCATATCTGGAAACACCATATATTTT.

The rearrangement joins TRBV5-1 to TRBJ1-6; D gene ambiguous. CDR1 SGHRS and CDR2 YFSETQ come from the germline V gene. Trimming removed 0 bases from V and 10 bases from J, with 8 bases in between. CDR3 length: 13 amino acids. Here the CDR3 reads CASSLETGSPLHF. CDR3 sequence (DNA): TGCGCCAGCAGCTTGGAAACGGGCTCACCCCTCCACTTT.

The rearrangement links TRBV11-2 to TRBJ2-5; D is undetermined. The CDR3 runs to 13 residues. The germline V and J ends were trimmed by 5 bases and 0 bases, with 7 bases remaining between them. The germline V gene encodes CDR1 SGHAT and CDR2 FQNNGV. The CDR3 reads CASSPGHQETQYF. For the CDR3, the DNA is TGTGCCAGCAGCCCCGGTCACCAAGAGACCCAGTACTTC.

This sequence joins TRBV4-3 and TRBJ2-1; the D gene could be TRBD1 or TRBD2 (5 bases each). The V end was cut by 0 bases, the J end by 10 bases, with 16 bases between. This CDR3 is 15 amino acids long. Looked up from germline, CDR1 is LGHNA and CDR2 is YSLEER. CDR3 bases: TGCGCCAGCAGCCAAGACCCCGGGACGGCCGGGGAGCAGTTCTTC. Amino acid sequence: CASSQDPGTAGEQFF.

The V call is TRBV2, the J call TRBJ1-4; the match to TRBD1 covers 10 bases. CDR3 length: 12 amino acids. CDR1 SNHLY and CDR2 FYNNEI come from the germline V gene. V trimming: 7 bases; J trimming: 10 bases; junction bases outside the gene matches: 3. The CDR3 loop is CASNRDRGKLFF. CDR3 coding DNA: TGTGCCAGCAACAGGGACAGGGGAAAACTGTTTTTT. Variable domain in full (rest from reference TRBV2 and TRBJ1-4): EPEVTQTPSHQVTQMGQEVILRCVPISNHLYFYWYRQILGQKVEFLVSFYNNEISEKSEIFDDQFSVERPDGSNFTLKIRSTKLEDSAMYFCASNRDRGKLFFGSGTQLSVL.

The CDR3 DNA is TGCGCCAGCAGCTTCCGACTTGATGGGAGCTCCTACAATGAGCAGTTCTTC. Translating gives CASSFRLDGSSYNEQFF. V gene TRBV4-1 combines with J gene TRBJ2-1; tentative D call: TRBD2 (5 bases). This CDR3 spans 17 amino acids. Germline V lookup: CDR1 MGHRA, CDR2 YSYEKL. Trimming cost V 5 bases and J 0 bases, with 17 bases left between them.

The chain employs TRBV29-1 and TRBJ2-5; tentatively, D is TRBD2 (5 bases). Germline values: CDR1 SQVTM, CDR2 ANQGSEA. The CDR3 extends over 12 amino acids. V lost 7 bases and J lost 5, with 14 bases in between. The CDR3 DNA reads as TGCAGCGCCCTCCGGGGTAGGGAGACCCAGTACTTC. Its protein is CSALRGRETQYF.

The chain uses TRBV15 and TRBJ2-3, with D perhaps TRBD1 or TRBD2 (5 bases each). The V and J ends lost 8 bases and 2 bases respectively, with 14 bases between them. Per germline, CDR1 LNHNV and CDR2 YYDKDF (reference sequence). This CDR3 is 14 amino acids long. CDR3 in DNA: TGTGCCACCCATAACCGGGGCTTCACAGATACGCAGTATTTT. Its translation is CATHNRGFTDTQYF.

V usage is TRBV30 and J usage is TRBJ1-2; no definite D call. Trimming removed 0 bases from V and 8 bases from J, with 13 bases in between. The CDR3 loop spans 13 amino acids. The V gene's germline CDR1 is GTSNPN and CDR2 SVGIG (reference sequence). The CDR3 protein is CAWSVGPPGGYTF. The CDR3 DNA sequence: TGTGCCTGGAGTGTAGGGCCGCCGGGGGGCTACACCTTC. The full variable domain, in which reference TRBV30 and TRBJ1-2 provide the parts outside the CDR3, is SQTIHQWPATLVQPVGSPLSLECTVEGTSNPNLYWYRQAAGRGLQLLFYSVGIGQISSEVPQNLSASRPQDRQFILSSKKLLLSDSGFYLCAWSVGPPGGYTFGSGTRLTVV.

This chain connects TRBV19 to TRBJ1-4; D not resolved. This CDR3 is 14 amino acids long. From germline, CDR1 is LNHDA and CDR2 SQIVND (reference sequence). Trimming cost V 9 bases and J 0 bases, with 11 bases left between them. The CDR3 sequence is CASNRDATNEKLFF. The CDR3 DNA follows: TGTGCCAGCAATCGGGATGCAACTAATGAAAAACTGTTTTTT.

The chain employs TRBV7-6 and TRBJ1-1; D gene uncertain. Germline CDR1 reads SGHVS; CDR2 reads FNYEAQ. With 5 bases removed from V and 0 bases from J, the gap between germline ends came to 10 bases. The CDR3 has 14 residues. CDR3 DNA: TGTGCCAGCAGCCCCCAGACAATGAACACTGAAGCTTTCTTT. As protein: CASSPQTMNTEAFF. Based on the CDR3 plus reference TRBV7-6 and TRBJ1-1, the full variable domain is GAGVSQSPRYKVTKRGQDVALRCDPISGHVSLYWYRQALGQGPEFLTYFNYEAQQDKSGLPNDRFSAERPEGSISTLTIQRTEQRDSAMYRCASSPQTMNTEAFFGQGTRLTVV.

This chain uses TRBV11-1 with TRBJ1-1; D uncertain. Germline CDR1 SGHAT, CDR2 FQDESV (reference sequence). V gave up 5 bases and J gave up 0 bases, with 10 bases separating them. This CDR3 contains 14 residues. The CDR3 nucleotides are TGTGCCAGCAGCCTTTCATTGTTGAACACTGAAGCTTTCTTT. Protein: CASSLSLLNTEAFF.

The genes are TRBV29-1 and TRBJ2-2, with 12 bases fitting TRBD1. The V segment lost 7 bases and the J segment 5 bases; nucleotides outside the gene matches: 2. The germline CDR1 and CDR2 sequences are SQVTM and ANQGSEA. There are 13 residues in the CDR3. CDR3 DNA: TGCAGCGGGGGACAGGGGGCGACCGGGGAGCTGTTTTTT. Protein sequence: CSGGQGATGELFF.

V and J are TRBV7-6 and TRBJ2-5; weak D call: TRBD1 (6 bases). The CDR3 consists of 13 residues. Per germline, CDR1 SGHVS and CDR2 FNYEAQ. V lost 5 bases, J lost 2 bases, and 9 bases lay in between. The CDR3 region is CASSTGQQETQYF. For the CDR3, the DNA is TGTGCCAGCAGCACTGGACAGCAAGAGACCCAGTACTTC.

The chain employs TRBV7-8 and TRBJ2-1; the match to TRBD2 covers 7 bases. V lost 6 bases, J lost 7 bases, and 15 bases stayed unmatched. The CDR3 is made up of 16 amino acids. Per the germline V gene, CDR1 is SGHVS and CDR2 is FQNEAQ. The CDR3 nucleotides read TGTGCCAGCAGGTTGCGCCGGGGGGTAGAGTTAAATGAGCAGTTCTTC. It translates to CASRLRRGVELNEQFF.

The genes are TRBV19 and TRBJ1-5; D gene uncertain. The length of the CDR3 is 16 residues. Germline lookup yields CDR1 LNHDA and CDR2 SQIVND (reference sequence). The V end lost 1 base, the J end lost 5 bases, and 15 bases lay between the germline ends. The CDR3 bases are TGTGCCAGTAGTATAGTATCCACGTGGCAGGATCAGCCCCAGCATTTT. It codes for CASSIVSTWQDQPQHF.

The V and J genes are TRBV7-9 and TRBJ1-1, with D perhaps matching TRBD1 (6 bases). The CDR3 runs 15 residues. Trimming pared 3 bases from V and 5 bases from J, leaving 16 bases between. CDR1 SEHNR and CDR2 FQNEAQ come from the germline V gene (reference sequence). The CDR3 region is CASSFLGAGGTEAFF. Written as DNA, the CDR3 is TGTGCCAGCAGCTTCCTGGGGGCAGGAGGGACTGAAGCTTTCTTT.

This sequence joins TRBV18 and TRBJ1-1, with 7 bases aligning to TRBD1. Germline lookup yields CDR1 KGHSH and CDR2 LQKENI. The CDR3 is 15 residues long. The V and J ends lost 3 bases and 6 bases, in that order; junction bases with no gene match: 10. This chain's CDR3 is CASSPPSRQGAEAFF. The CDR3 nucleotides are TGTGCCAGCTCACCGCCCAGTAGACAGGGCGCTGAAGCTTTCTTT.

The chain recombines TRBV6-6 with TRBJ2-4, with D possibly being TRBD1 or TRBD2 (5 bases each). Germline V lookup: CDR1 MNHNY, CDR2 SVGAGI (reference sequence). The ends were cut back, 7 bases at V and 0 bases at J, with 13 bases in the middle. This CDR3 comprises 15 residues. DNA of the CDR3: TGTGCCAGCAACCCGGGGCCCCTAGCCAAAAACATTCAGTACTTC. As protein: CASNPGPLAKNIQYF.

The CDR3 DNA reads as TGTGCCAGCAGCCTGGACAGTCCGAATGTCGATACGCAGTATTTT. Translation: CASSLDSPNVDTQYF. The chain links TRBV7-8 to TRBJ2-3; D may be TRBD1 (6 bases). Trimming stripped 5 bases from V and 6 bases from J, with 18 bases between. Germline V gene lookup returns CDR1 SGHVS and CDR2 FQNEAQ. The CDR3 is made up of 15 amino acids.

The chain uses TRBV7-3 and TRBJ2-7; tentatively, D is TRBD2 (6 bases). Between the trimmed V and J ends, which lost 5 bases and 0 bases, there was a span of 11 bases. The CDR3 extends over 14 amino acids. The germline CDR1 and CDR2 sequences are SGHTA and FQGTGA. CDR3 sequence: CASSPGDSSYEQYF. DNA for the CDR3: TGTGCCAGCAGCCCGGGGGATAGCTCCTACGAGCAGTACTTC.

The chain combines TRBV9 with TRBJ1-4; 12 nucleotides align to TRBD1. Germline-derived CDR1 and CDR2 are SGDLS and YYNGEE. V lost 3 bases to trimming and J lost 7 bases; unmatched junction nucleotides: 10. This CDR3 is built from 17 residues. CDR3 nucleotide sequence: TGTGCCAGCAGCGAGCCGGGACAGGGGGCGAGTAGTGAAAAACTGTTTTTT. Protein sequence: CASSEPGQGASSEKLFF.

The CDR3 nucleotides are TGCGCCAGCAGCCAACCAGGGGCTGAGTATGGCTACACCTTC. This encodes CASSQPGAEYGYTF. The J gene is TRBJ1-2, the V gene TRBV5-1, with a tentative D call TRBD1 (6 bases). The CDR3 is 14 amino acids. V lost 4 bases to trimming and J lost 5 bases, with 15 bases between them. CDR1 SGHRS and CDR2 YFSETQ come from the germline V gene.

The CDR3 is CASSLIVGNTIYF. Here the CDR3 DNA reads TGCGCCAGCAGCTTGATTGTTGGAAACACCATATATTTT. The chain joins TRBV5-1 to TRBJ1-3; D uncertain. The CDR3 totals 13 residues. From germline, CDR1 is SGHRS and CDR2 YFSETQ. The V end lost 1 base, the J end lost 3 bases, and 5 bases lay between the germline ends. Looking up the rest from reference TRBV5-1 and TRBJ1-3 gives the full variable domain: KAGVTQTPRYLIKTRGQQVTLSCSPISGHRSVSWYQQTPGQGLQFLFEYFSETQRNKGNFPGRFSGRQFSNSRSEMNVSTLELGDSALYLCASSLIVGNTIYFGEGSWLTVV.

CDR3 region: CASSARQRHGELFF. For the CDR3, the DNA is TGTGCCAGCAGCGCGCGGCAAAGGCACGGGGAGCTGTTTTTT. V and J are TRBV14 and TRBJ2-2; D not resolved. Germline-derived CDR1 and CDR2 are SGHDN and FVKESK. CDR3 size: 14 residues. V was shortened by 5 bases and J by 7 bases, with 14 bases between the two germline ends.